A selection of T cell receptor beta chains follows, all from one sample in a study of cytomegalovirus exposure and HLA in healthy donors. Generated by immunoSEQ multiplex PCR, the TCRdb table keeps only in-frame clones and is missing some. Recorded for this sample: 100,000 to 150,000 clones. Specimen: PBMCs. The receptors originated from a woman aged 40 to 50 in good health and CMV-seropositive. The CDR3 runs from the conserved cysteine through the conserved F or W. The D gene is left open where the match is weak.

>TRBJ1-1|NA|TRBV28
TGTGCCAGCAGCCCCGGGGGGCGGACTGAAGCTTTCTTT
CASSPGGRTEAFF
>TRBJ2-7|TRBD1|TRBV11-2
TGTGCCAGCAGCCAACGGGACAGCTCCTACGAGCAGTACTTC
CASSQRDSSYEQYF
>TRBJ2-1|TRBD2|TRBV11-3
TGTGCCAGCAGCTTCCGATCCGGGACTAGCCTCAGCTCCTACAATGAGCAGTTCTTC
CASSFRSGTSLSSYNEQFF
>TRBJ2-2|TRBD2|TRBV28
TGTGCCAGCAATGGAGGACTAGCGGTTGACACCGGGGAGCTGTTTTTT
CASNGGLAVDTGELFF
>TRBJ2-6|NA|TRBV2
TGTGCCAGCAGTGACGGAACTAGGGCCAACGTCCTGACTTTC
CASSDGTRANVLTF
>TRBJ1-2|NA|TRBV19
TGTGCCAGTAGTACCCCGGGGGTGAATAGGAACTATGGCTACACCTTC
CASSTPGVNRNYGYTF
>TRBJ2-7|NA|TRBV4-1
TGCGCCAGCAGCCAAGTAGGCGGGTCCTCCTACGAGCAGTACTTC
CASSQVGGSSYEQYF
>TRBJ1-1|NA|TRBV11-1
TGTGCCAGCAGCCCTCCCGGACTTCAGAACACTGAAGCTTTCTTT
CASSPPGLQNTEAFF
>TRBJ1-5|NA|TRBV28
TGTGCCAGCAGTTTACGGGGGGGACATCAGCCCCAGCATTTT
CASSLRGGHQPQHF
>TRBJ2-1|TRBD1|TRBV27
TGTGCCAGCACTTCCCGGGACAGGGTTTACAATGAGCAGTTCTTC
CASTSRDRVYNEQFF
>TRBJ1-2|NA|TRBV28
TGTGCCAGCTGGGGCTACTATGGCTACACCTTC
CASWGYYGYTF
>TRBJ2-1|TRBD2|TRBV6-5
TGTGCCAGCAGTTTAGCGGGATTACCCTACAATGAGCAGTTCTTC
CASSLAGLPYNEQFF
>TRBJ2-3|TRBD1|TRBV7-6
TGTGCCAGCAGCTTATATAGGGGGCCCACAGATACGCAGTATTTT
CASSLYRGPTDTQYF
>TRBJ2-7|TRBD2|TRBV5-1
TGCGCCAGCAGCTCGGGACTAGCGGATGCCTACGAGCAGTACTTC
CASSSGLADAYEQYF
>TRBJ2-1|TRBD2|TRBV7-9
TGTGCCAGCAGCTTATCGGCTAGCGGGACGAATGAGCAGTTCTTC
CASSLSASGTNEQFF
>TRBJ2-7|TRBD1|TRBV7-8
TGTGCCAGCAGCTACCGGGACAGGGTCAGCTCCTACGAGCAGTACTTC
CASSYRDRVSSYEQYF
>TRBJ2-5|TRBD1|TRBV18
TGTGCCAGCTCACCCCCAGGGACAGGGAGGACCCAGTACTTC
CASSPPGTGRTQYF
>TRBJ2-3|TRBD2|TRBV29-1
TGCAGCGTGCCGCCGGGACTACGCACAGATACGCAGTATTTT
CSVPPGLRTDTQYF
>TRBJ1-2|NA|TRBV30
TGTGCCTGGAGCCCTATGAGTAACTATGGCTACACCTTC
CAWSPMSNYGYTF
>TRBJ1-1|NA|TRBV5-1
TGCGCCAGCAGCTTGGGAAACAGCCACACTGAAGCTTTCTTT
CASSLGNSHTEAFF
>TRBJ1-4|NA|TRBV4-1
TGCGCCAGCAGTAGGACGGGAACACCTAATGAAAAACTGTTTTTT
CASSRTGTPNEKLFF
>TRBJ2-5|NA|TRBV29-1
TGCAGCGTCCTTGACGGAGTTCAAGAGACCCAGTACTTC
CSVLDGVQETQYF
>TRBJ2-7|TRBD2|TRBV28
TGTGCCAGCAGTTTCAATGCGGGAGTCTCTTACGAGCAGTACTTC
CASSFNAGVSYEQYF
>TRBJ2-1|TRBD2|TRBV4-3
TGCGCCAGCAGCCAAGATAGGAAGGCGGGAGGGGGTGAGCAGTTCTTC
CASSQDRKAGGGEQFF
>TRBJ2-3|TRBD2|TRBV5-4
TGTGCCAGCAGTCGAGGGACTACCGGCACAGATACGCAGTATTTT
CASSRGTTGTDTQYF
>TRBJ2-1|TRBD2|TRBV18
TGTGCCAGCTCACCCTTAATAGCGGGAGGCTACAATGAGCAGTTCTTC
CASSPLIAGGYNEQFF
>TRBJ1-1|NA|TRBV9
TGTGCCAGCAGCTCGTCAGGGAACACTGAAGCTTTCTTT
CASSSSGNTEAFF
>TRBJ2-7|NA|TRBV28
TGTGCCAGCAGTACTACAGGTCCGACCTACGAGCAGTACTTC
CASSTTGPTYEQYF
>TRBJ1-5|NA|TRBV4-3
TGCGCCAGCAGCCAAGGAAGGGGAGGCCAGCCCCAGCATTTT
CASSQGRGGQPQHF
>TRBJ2-7|NA|TRBV7-8
TGTGCCAGCAGCTCCCGAGAACGCACAGGGATCCCCACCTACGAGCAGTACTTC
CASSSRERTGIPTYEQYF
>TRBJ1-3|NA|TRBV5-1
TGCGCCAGCAGCCCGTCAGGGACAATCGGGAACACCATATATTTT
CASSPSGTIGNTIYF
>TRBJ2-5|TRBD2|TRBV28
TGTGCCAGCAGTTTAGGACTAGCGGGAGTAGGGGAGACCCAGTACTTC
CASSLGLAGVGETQYF
>TRBJ2-1|NA|TRBV7-9
TGTGCCAGCAGCTTAGGGCTGTGGGCCGGGATTAACGACAATGAGCAGTTCTTC
CASSLGLWAGINDNEQFF
>TRBJ1-1|NA|TRBV5-1
TGCGCCAGCAGCGCGGTTATGAACACTGAAGCTTTCTTT
CASSAVMNTEAFF